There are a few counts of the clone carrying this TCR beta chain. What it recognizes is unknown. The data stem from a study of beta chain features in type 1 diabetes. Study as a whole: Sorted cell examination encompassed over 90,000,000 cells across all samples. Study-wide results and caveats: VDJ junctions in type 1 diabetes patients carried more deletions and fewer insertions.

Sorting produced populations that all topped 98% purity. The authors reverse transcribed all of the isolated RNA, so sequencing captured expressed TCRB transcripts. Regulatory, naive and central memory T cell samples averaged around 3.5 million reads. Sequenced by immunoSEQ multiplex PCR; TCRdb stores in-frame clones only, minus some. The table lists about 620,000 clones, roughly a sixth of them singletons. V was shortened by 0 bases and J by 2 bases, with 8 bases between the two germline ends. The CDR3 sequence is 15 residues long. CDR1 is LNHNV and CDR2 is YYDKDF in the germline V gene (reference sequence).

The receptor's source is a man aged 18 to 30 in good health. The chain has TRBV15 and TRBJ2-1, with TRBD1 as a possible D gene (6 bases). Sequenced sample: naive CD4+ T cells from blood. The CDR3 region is CATSRDTGTYNEQFF. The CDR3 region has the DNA TGTGCCACCAGCAGAGATACAGGGACCTACAATGAGCAGTTCTTC.